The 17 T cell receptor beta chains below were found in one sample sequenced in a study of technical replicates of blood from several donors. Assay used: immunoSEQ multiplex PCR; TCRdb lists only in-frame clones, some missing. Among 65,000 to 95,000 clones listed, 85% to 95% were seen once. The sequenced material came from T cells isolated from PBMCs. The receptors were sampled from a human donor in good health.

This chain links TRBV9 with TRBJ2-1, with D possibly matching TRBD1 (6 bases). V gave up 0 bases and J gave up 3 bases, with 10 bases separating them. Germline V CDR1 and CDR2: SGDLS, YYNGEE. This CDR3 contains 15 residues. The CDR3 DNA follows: TGTGCCAGCAGCGTAGGTGGACAGATCTACAATGAGCAGTTCTTC. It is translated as CASSVGGQIYNEQFF.

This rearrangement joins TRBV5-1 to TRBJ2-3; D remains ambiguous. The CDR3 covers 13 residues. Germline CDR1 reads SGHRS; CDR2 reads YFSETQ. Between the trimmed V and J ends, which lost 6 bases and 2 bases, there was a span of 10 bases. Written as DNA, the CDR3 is TGCGCCAGCAACGGCGGTCTCACAGATACGCAGTATTTT. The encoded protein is CASNGGLTDTQYF.

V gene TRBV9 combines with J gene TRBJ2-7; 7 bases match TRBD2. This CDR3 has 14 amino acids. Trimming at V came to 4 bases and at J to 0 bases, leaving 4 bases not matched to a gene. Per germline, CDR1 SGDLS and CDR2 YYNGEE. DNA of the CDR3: TGTGCCAGCAGCTCGAGCGGGACCTCCTACGAGCAGTACTTC. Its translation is CASSSSGTSYEQYF.

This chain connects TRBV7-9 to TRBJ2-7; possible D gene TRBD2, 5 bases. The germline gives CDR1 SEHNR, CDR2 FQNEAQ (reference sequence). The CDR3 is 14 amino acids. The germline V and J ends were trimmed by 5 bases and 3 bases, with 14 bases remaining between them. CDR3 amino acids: CASSPSGNYYEQYF. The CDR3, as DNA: TGTGCCAGCAGCCCGAGCGGAAACTACTACGAGCAGTACTTC.

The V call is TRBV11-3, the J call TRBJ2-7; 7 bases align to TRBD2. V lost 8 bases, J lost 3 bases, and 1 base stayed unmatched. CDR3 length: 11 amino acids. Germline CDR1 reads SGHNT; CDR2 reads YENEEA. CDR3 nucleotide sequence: TGTGCCAGCGGGAGGGGCTACGAGCAGTACTTC. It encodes CASGRGYEQYF.

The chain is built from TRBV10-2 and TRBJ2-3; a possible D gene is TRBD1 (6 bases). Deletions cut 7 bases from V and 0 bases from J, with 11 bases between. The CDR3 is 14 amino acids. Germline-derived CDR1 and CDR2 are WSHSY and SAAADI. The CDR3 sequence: CASKGVASTDTQYF. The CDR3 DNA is TGCGCCAGCAAGGGGGTTGCTAGCACAGATACGCAGTATTTT.

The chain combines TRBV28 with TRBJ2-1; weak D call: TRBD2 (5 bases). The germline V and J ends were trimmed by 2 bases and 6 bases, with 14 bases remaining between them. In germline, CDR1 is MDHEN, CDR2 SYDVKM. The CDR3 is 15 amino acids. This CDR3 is CASSLGPNGVNEQFF. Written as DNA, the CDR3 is TGTGCCAGCAGTTTAGGGCCCAACGGGGTCAATGAGCAGTTCTTC.

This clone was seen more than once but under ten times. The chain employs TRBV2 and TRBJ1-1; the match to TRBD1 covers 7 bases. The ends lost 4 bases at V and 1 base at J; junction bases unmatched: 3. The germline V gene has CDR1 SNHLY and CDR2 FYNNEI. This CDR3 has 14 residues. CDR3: CASSVGQQNTEAFF. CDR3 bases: TGTGCCAGCAGTGTGGGACAGCAGAACACTGAAGCTTTCTTT.

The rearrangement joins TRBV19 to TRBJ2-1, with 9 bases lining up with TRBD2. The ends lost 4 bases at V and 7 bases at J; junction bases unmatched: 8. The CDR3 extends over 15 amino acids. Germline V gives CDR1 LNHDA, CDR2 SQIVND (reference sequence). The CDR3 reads CASSNSGSFWNEQFF. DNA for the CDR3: TGTGCCAGTAGTAATAGCGGGAGTTTTTGGAATGAGCAGTTCTTC.

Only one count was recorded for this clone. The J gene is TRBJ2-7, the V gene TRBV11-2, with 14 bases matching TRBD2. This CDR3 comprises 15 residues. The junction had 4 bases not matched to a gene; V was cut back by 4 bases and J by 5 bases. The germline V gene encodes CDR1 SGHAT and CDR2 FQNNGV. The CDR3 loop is CASSSGTSGSNEQYF. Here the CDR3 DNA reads TGTGCCAGCAGCTCCGGGACTAGCGGGAGTAACGAGCAGTACTTC.

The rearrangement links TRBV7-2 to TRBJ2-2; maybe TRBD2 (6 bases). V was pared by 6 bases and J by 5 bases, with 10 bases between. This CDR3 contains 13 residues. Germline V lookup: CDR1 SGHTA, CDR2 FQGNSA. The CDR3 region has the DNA TGTGCCAGCAGTTGGAGGGAGACCGGGGAGCTGTTTTTT. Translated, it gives CASSWRETGELFF.

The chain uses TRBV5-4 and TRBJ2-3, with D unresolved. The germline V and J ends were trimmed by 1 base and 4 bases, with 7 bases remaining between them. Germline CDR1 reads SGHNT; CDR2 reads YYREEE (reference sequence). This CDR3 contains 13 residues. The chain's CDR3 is CASSLIVSDTQYF. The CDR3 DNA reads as TGTGCCAGCAGCTTGATAGTTTCAGATACGCAGTATTTT. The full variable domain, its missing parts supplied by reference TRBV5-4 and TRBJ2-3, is ETGVTQSPTHLIKTRGQQVTLRCSSQSGHNTVSWYQQALGQGPQFIFQYYREEENGRGNFPPRFSGLQFPNYSSELNVNALELDDSALYLCASSLIVSDTQYFGPGTRLTVL.

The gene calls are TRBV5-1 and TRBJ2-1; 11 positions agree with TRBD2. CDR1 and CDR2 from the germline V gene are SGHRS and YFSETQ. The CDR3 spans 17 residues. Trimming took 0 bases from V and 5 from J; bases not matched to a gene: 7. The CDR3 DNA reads TGCGCCAGCAGCTTGGGACTAGCGGGAAATAAGGACAATGAGCAGTTCTTC. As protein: CASSLGLAGNKDNEQFF.

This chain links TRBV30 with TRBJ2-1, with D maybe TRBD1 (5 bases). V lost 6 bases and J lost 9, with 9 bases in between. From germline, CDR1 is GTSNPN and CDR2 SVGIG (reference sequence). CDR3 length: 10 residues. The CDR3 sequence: CACLGAEQFF. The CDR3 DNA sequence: TGTGCCTGTCTAGGGGCTGAGCAGTTCTTC.

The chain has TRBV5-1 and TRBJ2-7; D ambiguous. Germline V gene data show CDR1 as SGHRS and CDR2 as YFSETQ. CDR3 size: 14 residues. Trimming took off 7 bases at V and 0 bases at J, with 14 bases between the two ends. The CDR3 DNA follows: TGCGCCAGCTCCATGATCGTCAGCTCCTACGAGCAGTACTTC. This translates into CASSMIVSSYEQYF.

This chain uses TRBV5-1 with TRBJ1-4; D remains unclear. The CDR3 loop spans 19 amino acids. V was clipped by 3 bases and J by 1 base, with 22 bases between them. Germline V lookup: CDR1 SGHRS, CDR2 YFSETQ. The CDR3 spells CASSSQITHTDITNEKLFF. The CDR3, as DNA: TGCGCCAGCAGCTCCCAGATTACGCACACCGACATAACTAATGAAAAACTGTTTTTT.

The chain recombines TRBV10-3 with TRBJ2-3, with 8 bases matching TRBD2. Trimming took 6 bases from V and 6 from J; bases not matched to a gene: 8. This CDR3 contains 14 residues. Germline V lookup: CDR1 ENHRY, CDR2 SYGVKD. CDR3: CAIRVAGLGDTQYF. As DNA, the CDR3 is TGTGCCATCAGGGTAGCGGGACTCGGGGATACGCAGTATTTT.